The T cell receptor beta chain under discussion was sequenced for a study of cytomegalovirus exposure and HLA in healthy donors. Background on the study: In an earlier analysis, around 120 million unique TCR beta sequences were found from 150 million to 200 million T cells.

Points on this clone: Its antigen remains unidentified.

There are 16 residues in the CDR3. Per the germline V gene, CDR1 is SEHNR and CDR2 is FQNEAQ (reference sequence). With 1 base clipped from V and 4 bases from J, the junction kept 5 bases outside the gene matches. Study-wide points: It was confirmed in vitro that three of the CMV-associated chains were specific for CMV antigens. Researchers reported in a later analysis that common viral pathogens appeared linked to several top clusters. Presence/absence analyses rested on an assumption that sequencing depth was roughly uniform across donors.

PCR involved 60 Vbeta and 13 Jbeta primers. The protocol was immunoSEQ multiplex PCR, while the TCRdb copy is restricted to in-frame clones and leaves out a portion. The sample gives roughly 150,000 clones, 64% of which show up once; 3% is in the top ten. This clonotype originated in a woman younger than 45 in good health and CMV-seropositive. The chain is built from TRBV7-9 and TRBJ2-1, with 9 bases lining up with TRBD1. The sample consisted of PBMCs. CDR3: CASSLDRGLGYNEQFF. DNA for the CDR3: TGTGCCAGCAGCTTAGACAGGGGGCTTGGGTACAATGAGCAGTTCTTC.